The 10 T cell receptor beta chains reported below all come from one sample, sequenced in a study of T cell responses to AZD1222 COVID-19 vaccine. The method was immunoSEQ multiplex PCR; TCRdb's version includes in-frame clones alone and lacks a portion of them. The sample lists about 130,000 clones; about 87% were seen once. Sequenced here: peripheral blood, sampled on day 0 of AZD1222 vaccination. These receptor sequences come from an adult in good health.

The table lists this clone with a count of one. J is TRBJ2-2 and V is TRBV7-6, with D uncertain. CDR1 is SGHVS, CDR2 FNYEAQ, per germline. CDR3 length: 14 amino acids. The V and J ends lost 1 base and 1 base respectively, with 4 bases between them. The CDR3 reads CASSLERNTGELFF. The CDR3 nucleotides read TGTGCCAGCAGCTTAGAGAGGAACACCGGGGAGCTGTTTTTT.

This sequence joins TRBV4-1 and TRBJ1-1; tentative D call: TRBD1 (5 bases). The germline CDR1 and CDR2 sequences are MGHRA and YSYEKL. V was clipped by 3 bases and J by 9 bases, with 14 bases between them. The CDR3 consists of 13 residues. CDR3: CASSQIRTPQAFF. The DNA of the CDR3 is TGCGCCAGCAGCCAGATAAGGACACCTCAAGCTTTCTTT.

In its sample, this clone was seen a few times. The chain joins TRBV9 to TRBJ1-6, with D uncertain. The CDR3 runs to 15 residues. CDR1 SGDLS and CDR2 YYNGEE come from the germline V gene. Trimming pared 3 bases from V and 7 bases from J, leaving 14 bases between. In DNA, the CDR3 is TGTGCCAGCAGCGCTCGGGGATACCTCAATTCACCCCTCCACTTT. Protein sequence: CASSARGYLNSPLHF.

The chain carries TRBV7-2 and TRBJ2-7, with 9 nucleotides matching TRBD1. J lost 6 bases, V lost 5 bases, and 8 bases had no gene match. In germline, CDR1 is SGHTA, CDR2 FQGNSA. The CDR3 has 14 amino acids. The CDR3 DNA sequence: TGTGCCAGCAGCCCTGACAGGGGGATAGGCGAGCAGTACTTC. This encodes CASSPDRGIGEQYF.

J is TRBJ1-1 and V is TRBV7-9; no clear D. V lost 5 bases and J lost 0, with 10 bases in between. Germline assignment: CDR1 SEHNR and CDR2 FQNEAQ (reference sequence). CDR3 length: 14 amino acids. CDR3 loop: CASSQKGLNTEAFF. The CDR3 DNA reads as TGTGCCAGCAGCCAGAAAGGATTGAACACTGAAGCTTTCTTT.

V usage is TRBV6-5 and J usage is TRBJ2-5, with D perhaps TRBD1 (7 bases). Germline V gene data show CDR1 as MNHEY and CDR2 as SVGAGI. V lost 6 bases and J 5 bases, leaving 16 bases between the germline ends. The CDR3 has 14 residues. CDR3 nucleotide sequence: TGTGCCAGCAGAAACAGGGGAGGTAGGGAGACCCAGTACTTC. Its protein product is CASRNRGGRETQYF.

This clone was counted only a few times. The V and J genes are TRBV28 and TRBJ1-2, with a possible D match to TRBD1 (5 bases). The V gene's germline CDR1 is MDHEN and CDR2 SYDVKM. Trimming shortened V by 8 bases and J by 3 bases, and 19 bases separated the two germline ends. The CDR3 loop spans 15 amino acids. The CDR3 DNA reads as TGTGCCAGCGGTGGTTCGGGGCAGGCGGACTATGGCTACACCTTC. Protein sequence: CASGGSGQADYGYTF.

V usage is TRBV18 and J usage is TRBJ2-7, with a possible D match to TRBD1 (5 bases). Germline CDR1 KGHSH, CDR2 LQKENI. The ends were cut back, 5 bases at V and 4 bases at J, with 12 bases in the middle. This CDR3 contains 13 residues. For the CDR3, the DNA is TGTGCCAGCTCAGCTTCCTCAGGGTACGAGCAGTACTTC. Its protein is CASSASSGYEQYF. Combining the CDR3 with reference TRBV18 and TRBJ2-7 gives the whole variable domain NAGVMQNPRHLVRRRGQEARLRCSPMKGHSHVYWYRQLPEEGLKFMVYLQKENIIDESGMPKERFSAEFPKEGPSILRIQQVVRGDSAAYFCASSASSGYEQYFGPGTRLTVT.

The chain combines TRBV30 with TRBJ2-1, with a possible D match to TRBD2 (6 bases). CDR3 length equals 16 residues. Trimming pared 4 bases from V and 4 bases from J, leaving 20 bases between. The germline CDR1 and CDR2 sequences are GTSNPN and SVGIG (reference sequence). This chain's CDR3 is CAWTPPGLAPYNEQFF. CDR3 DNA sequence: TGTGCCTGGACACCCCCGGGACTCGCTCCATACAATGAGCAGTTCTTC.

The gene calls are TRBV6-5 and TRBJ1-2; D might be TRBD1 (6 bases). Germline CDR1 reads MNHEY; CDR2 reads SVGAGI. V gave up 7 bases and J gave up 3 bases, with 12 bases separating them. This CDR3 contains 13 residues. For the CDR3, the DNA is TGTGCCAGCACCCAGGGGCCTGACTATGGCTACACCTTC. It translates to CASTQGPDYGYTF.